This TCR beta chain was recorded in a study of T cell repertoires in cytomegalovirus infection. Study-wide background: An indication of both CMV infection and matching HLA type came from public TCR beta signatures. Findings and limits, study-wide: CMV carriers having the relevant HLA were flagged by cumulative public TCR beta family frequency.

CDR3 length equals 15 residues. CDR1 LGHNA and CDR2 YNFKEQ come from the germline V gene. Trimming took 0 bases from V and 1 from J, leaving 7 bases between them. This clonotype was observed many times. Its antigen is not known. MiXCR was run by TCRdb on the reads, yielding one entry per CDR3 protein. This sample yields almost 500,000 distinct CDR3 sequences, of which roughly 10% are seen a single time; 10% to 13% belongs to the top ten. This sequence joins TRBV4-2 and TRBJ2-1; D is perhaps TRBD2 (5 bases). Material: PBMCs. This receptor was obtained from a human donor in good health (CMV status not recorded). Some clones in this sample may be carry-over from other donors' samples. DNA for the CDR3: TGTGCCAGCAGCCAAGAGCGGGCGTCCTACAATGAGCAGTTCTTC. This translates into CASSQERASYNEQFF.